Below are 28 T cell receptor beta chains sequenced from a single sample in a study of T cells in Graves' hyperthyroidism and ophthalmopathy. Template material for amplifying TCR beta CDR3 regions consisted of RNA transcripts. The HTBI primer set was used in a first-round RT-PCR of the TCR CDR3. Via MiXCR, TCRdb re-called the multiplex PCR reads, giving one row per CDR3 protein. Here the sample spans more than 500,000 distinct CDR3 sequences, more than 45% being singletons. The sample consisted of peripheral blood or thyroid tissue (not recorded which). The receptors derive from an adult woman with Graves' disease, either hyperthyroidism or ophthalmopathy (not recorded which).

With respect to this clonotype: One end of the junction does not line up with germline, which may come from a read error. The gene calls are TRBV7-2 and TRBJ2-2, with D unclear. CDR3 length equals 14 residues. Germline V CDR1 and CDR2: SGHTA, FQGNSA. CDR3 loop: CASSQDKLTGELFF. Written as DNA, the CDR3 is TGCGCCAGCAGCCAAGATAAACTCACCGGGGAGCTGTTTTTT.

The chain uses TRBV7-2 and TRBJ1-2; D perhaps matches TRBD1 (5 bases). The CDR3 runs to 15 residues. Germline V gives CDR1 SGHTA, CDR2 FQGNSA. V was pared by 7 bases and J by 3 bases, with 18 bases between. CDR3 region: CASTPFGAQDYGYTF. CDR3 sequence (DNA): TGTGCCAGCACTCCTTTCGGGGCTCAAGACTATGGCTACACCTTC.

The gene calls are TRBV6-1 and TRBJ2-7; TRBD1 matches at 7 bases. CDR3 length: 14 residues. Germline loops: CDR1 MNHNS, CDR2 SASEGT. V shed 6 bases and J 3 bases; nucleotides not matched to a gene: 8. CDR3 DNA: TGTGCCAGCAGCCCGCTCGGGACAGTCTACGAGCAGTACTTC. Its protein is CASSPLGTVYEQYF.

V gene TRBV7-9 combines with J gene TRBJ2-5, with TRBD1 matching 7 bases. Germline CDR1 and CDR2: SEHNR and FQNEAQ (reference sequence). This CDR3 comprises 15 residues. Trimming cost V 6 bases and J 5 bases; bases outside gene matches: 12. This CDR3 is CASSPDRASSETQYF. The CDR3 region has the DNA TGTGCCAGCAGTCCTGACAGGGCAAGTTCGGAGACCCAGTACTTC.

This chain joins TRBV28 and TRBJ2-7; 11 bases fit TRBD1. In germline, CDR1 is MDHEN, CDR2 SYDVKM. The CDR3 is 13 residues long. J lost 4 bases, V lost 9 bases, and 5 bases had no gene match. CDR3 protein: CASGTGGGYEQYF. The CDR3 DNA reads TGTGCCAGTGGGACAGGGGGAGGATACGAGCAGTACTTC. Based on the CDR3 plus reference TRBV28 and TRBJ2-7, the full variable domain is DVKVTQSSRYLVKRTGEKVFLECVQDMDHENMFWYRQDPGLGLRLIYFSYDVKMKEKGDIPEGYSVSREKKERFSLILESASTNQTSMYLCASGTGGGYEQYFGPGTRLTVT.

The CDR3 here is CASSWRRGGETQYF. The DNA for the CDR3 is TGTGCCAGCAGCTGGCGTCGCGGGGGAGAGACCCAGTACTTC. The chain joins TRBV5-6 to TRBJ2-5, with 7 bases that match TRBD2. The CDR3 runs 14 residues. Germline trimming cut 3 bases from V and 4 bases from J; bases unmatched to any gene: 6. Looked up from germline, CDR1 is SGHDT and CDR2 is YYEEEE.

With regard to this clonotype: A junction end diverges from the germline sequence, so it may reflect a read error. The chain joins TRBV10-3 to TRBJ2-6; D possibly corresponds to TRBD2 (6 bases). The CDR3 length is 13 residues. Germline loops: CDR1 ENHRY, CDR2 SYGVKD. The CDR3 loop is CAISLGRPNTEAF. Written as DNA, the CDR3 is TGTGCCATCAGTTTGGGGAGGCCGAACACTGAAGCTTTC.

This clonotype was counted at least ten times. This sequence joins TRBV28 and TRBJ2-5; D gene uncertain. CDR1 MDHEN and CDR2 SYDVKM come from the germline V gene. The length of the CDR3 is 18 residues. V lost 4 bases and J 1 base, leaving 22 bases between the germline ends. In DNA form, the CDR3 reads TGTGCCAGCAGTTCCTCCCTGCTTTTAGGAACTCTCCAAGAGACCCAGTACTTC. Translation gives CASSSSLLLGTLQETQYF.

Ten or more counts support this clonotype. The chain couples TRBV24-1 to TRBJ2-7, with D perhaps TRBD1 or TRBD2 (5 bases each). The germline CDR1 and CDR2 sequences are KGHDR and SFDVKD. Trimming cost V 4 bases and J 1 base, with 10 bases left between them. The CDR3 loop spans 14 amino acids. CDR3 coding DNA: TGTGCCACCAGTGAGTCTGGGGGATCCTACGAGCAGTACTTC. Amino acid sequence: CATSESGGSYEQYF.

This rearrangement joins TRBV5-1 to TRBJ1-2; maybe TRBD1 (6 bases). CDR1 is SGHRS, CDR2 YFSETQ, per germline. The V end lost 0 bases, the J end lost 3 bases, and 12 bases lay between the germline ends. The CDR3 extends over 15 amino acids. The CDR3 coding sequence is TGCGCCAGCAGCTTGGTGTTCTCAGGGGACTATGGCTACACCTTC. Translating it yields CASSLVFSGDYGYTF.

The chain joins TRBV6-6 to TRBJ2-7, with 7 bases identical to TRBD1. This CDR3 is built from 13 residues. Per germline, CDR1 MNHNY and CDR2 SVGAGI (reference sequence). V trimming: 7 bases; J trimming: 2 bases; junction bases outside the gene matches: 5. CDR3: CASTRQGPYEQYF. CDR3 bases: TGTGCCAGCACCCGACAGGGCCCCTACGAGCAGTACTTC.

This chain uses TRBV10-3 with TRBJ1-2; unclear D gene. Germline V gene sequence: CDR1 ENHRY, CDR2 SYGVKD. V lost 3 bases, J lost 4 bases, and 9 bases lay in between. CDR3 size: 13 residues. The DNA of the CDR3 is TGTGCCATCAGTGAAGGAGGGCCCTATGGCTACACCTTC. Protein product: CAISEGGPYGYTF.

CDR3 region: CAISEARGMMETQYF. CDR3 nucleotide sequence: TGTGCCATCAGTGAGGCCAGAGGGATGATGGAGACCCAGTACTTC. V gene TRBV10-3 combines with J gene TRBJ2-5, with D possibly being TRBD2 (5 bases). Trimming stripped 2 bases from V and 5 bases from J, with 15 bases between. Looked up from germline, CDR1 is ENHRY and CDR2 is SYGVKD. There are 15 residues in the CDR3.

This clonotype was counted many times. V gene TRBV7-9 combines with J gene TRBJ2-5; D unclear. The germline V gene has CDR1 SEHNR and CDR2 FQNEAQ (reference sequence). The CDR3 is made up of 15 amino acids. V was cut by 5 bases and J by 5 bases, with 18 bases left in between. The CDR3 DNA follows: TGTGCCAGCAGCCCCGCCGCGTCGTCATTTGAGACCCAGTACTTC. Residues: CASSPAASSFETQYF.

The chain uses TRBV12-3 or TRBV12-4 and TRBJ1-1; 12 bases agree with TRBD1. V shed 4 bases and J 9 bases; nucleotides not matched to a gene: 6. The CDR3 runs to 14 residues. CDR3 nucleotide sequence: TGTGCCAGCAGTTGGCCGGGACAGGGGGCTCAAGCTTTCTTT. Its translation: CASSWPGQGAQAFF.

This clonotype was detected ten times or more. The CDR3 sequence is CASSYRSTGLPSGNTIYF. The CDR3 DNA sequence: TGTGCCAGCAGTTACCGGTCGACAGGACTACCCTCTGGAAACACCATATATTTT. The chain joins TRBV6-6 to TRBJ1-3; tentatively, D is TRBD1 (6 bases). V lost 2 bases to trimming and J lost 0 bases, with 17 bases between them. The CDR3 extends over 18 amino acids. Per the germline V gene, CDR1 is MNHNY and CDR2 is SVGAGI (reference sequence).

As to this clonotype: A much larger clone is a single base away; this may be a read error. The rearrangement joins TRBV19 to TRBJ1-2; D call uncertain. This CDR3 has 15 residues. Germline V gives CDR1 LNHDA, CDR2 SQIVND (reference sequence). The CDR3 loop reads CVSRKDHYPTNGYTF. The CDR3 DNA reads TGTGTCAGTAGGAAGGACCATTACCCCACGAATGGCTACACCTTC.

Comments on this clonotype: Relative to the germline gene, one junction end is altered; a read error may explain this. The genes are TRBV7-9 and TRBJ1-3; TRBD1 is a possible D gene (5 bases). The CDR3 covers 14 residues. Germline V gene data show CDR1 as SEHNR and CDR2 as FQNEAQ (reference sequence). DNA of the CDR3: TGTGCCAGCGGCTTAGTAGGACACAGGAACACCATATATTTT. Its translation: CASGLVGHRNTIYF.

This chain connects TRBV7-6 to TRBJ2-5; the D gene is possibly TRBD2 (6 bases). Germline lookup yields CDR1 SGHVS and CDR2 FNYEAQ. CDR3 length: 16 residues. V was shortened by 5 bases and J by 2 bases, with 18 bases between the two germline ends. The CDR3 sequence: CASSPTRLFGQETQYF. Here the CDR3 DNA reads TGTGCCAGCAGCCCGACTAGACTTTTCGGGCAAGAGACCCAGTACTTC.

The gene calls are TRBV7-2 and TRBJ2-7; D call uncertain. Trimming removed 0 bases from V and 6 bases from J, with 6 bases in between. CDR1 is SGHTA and CDR2 is FQGNSA in the germline V gene. The CDR3 has 12 amino acids. The CDR3 DNA follows: TGTGCCAGCAGCTTAGCGCTTATCGAGCAGTACTTC. It yields the protein CASSLALIEQYF.

CDR3 loop: CSAWGWTSGSSGANVLTF. CDR3 nucleotide sequence: TGCAGTGCCTGGGGATGGACCAGCGGGTCCTCTGGGGCCAACGTCCTGACTTTC. The chain recombines TRBV20-1 with TRBJ2-6; weak D call: TRBD2 (6 bases). CDR1 DFQATT and CDR2 SNEGSKA come from the germline V gene (reference sequence). CDR3 length: 18 residues. V lost 6 bases and J lost 0, with 21 bases in between.

This chain uses TRBV7-9 with TRBJ1-1, with 8 nucleotides matching TRBD1. Germline trimming cut 2 bases from V and 9 bases from J; bases unmatched to any gene: 2. Germline CDR1 SEHNR, CDR2 FQNEAQ (reference sequence). CDR3 length: 12 residues. The CDR3, as DNA: TGTGCCAGCAGCTTACAGGGGGCTCAAGCTTTCTTT. Translating gives CASSLQGAQAFF. Together with reference TRBV7-9 and TRBJ1-1, the CDR3 gives the full variable domain: DTGVSQNPRHKITKRGQNVTFRCDPISEHNRLYWYRQTLGQGPEFLTYFQNEAQLEKSRLLSDRFSAERPKGSFSTLEIQRTEQGDSAMYLCASSLQGAQAFFGQGTRLTVV.

This clonotype has a count of ten or more. This chain connects TRBV4-2 to TRBJ1-2, with a weak D call TRBD1 (6 bases). Trimming shortened V by 3 bases and J by 6 bases, and 11 bases separated the two germline ends. Germline V gene lookup returns CDR1 LGHNA and CDR2 YNFKEQ. This CDR3 comprises 13 residues. CDR3 protein: CASSHRDIDGYTF. The DNA for the CDR3 is TGTGCCAGCAGCCACCGGGACATAGATGGCTACACCTTC.

The CDR3 sequence is CASSLAGGGWYGYTF. DNA of the CDR3: TGTGCCAGCAGCTTAGCAGGGGGAGGGTGGTATGGCTACACCTTC. V usage is TRBV25-1 and J usage is TRBJ1-2; 7 bases line up with TRBD1. Trimming removed 6 bases from V and 5 bases from J; junction bases left unmatched: 12. The CDR3 loop spans 15 amino acids. CDR1 and CDR2 from the germline V gene are MGHDK and SYGVNS.

The genes are TRBV7-2 and TRBJ2-2, with 13 bases identical to TRBD2. The CDR3 extends over 15 amino acids. The junction had 3 bases not matched to a gene; V was cut back by 5 bases and J by 6 bases. Looked up from germline, CDR1 is SGHTA and CDR2 is FQGNSA. The CDR3 coding sequence is TGTGCCAGCAGCGGACTAGCGGGGGCGGCCGGGGAGCTGTTTTTT. It codes for CASSGLAGAAGELFF.

This clonotype occurred once. Because the CDR3 is missing its conserved closing phenylalanine or tryptophan, this is likely a read error. CDR3 region: CASSAPGWAQPQYS. CDR3 DNA sequence: TGTGCCAGCAGTGCTCCCGGGTGGGCTCAGCCCCAGTATTCT. The V call is TRBV25-1, the J call TRBJ1-5; D call uncertain. Matching the DNA end better, TRBJ2-3 makes the J call doubtful. The CDR3 is made up of 14 amino acids. Per germline, CDR1 MGHDK and CDR2 SYGVNS.

V gene TRBV7-9 combines with J gene TRBJ2-5; 10 nucleotides line up with TRBD2. Germline V CDR1 and CDR2: SEHNR, FQNEAQ (reference sequence). V trimming: 2 bases; J trimming: 4 bases; junction bases outside the gene matches: 4. This CDR3 contains 15 residues. In DNA form, the CDR3 reads TGTGCCAGCAGCTTAATGGGGACTAGCGCAGAGACCCAGTACTTC. Protein: CASSLMGTSAETQYF.

The sample holds many counts of this clonotype. V is TRBV6-1 and J is TRBJ2-3, with TRBD1 matching over 8 bases. The germline gives CDR1 MNHNS, CDR2 SASEGT. Trimming at V came to 5 bases and at J to 1 base, leaving 8 bases not matched to a gene. This CDR3 has 16 residues. The CDR3 loop is CASSQVGGQGTDTQYF. The CDR3 bases are TGTGCCAGCAGTCAGGTGGGGGGACAGGGCACAGATACGCAGTATTTT.